Included here is one T cell receptor beta chain sequence, with context. Germline V CDR1 and CDR2: SGHRS, YFSETQ. The length of the CDR3 is 18 residues. The V end lost 2 bases, the J end lost 2 bases, and 22 bases lay between the germline ends. The sample belongs to a study of control samples from healthy donors and cancer patients. Using immunoSEQ multiplex PCR, the repertoire was profiled, and TCRdb retains in-frame clones only, with some absent. The sample contains about 190,000 clones, roughly nine tenths of which appear only once. The chain recombines TRBV5-1 with TRBJ1-2; D remains ambiguous. The sequenced sample was blood. This receptor was obtained from a man in his thirties or forties in good health. The CDR3 DNA reads TGCGCCAGCAGCTTTTCCACTCCAGGCGGAAATAGGAACTATGGCTACACCTTC. Translating it yields CASSFSTPGGNRNYGYTF.